Following are 25 T cell receptor beta chains from one sample sequenced in a study of blood T cell repertoires in COVID-19. Data came from immunoSEQ multiplex PCR; TCRdb stores just in-frame clones and leaves some out. The sample holds roughly 250,000 clones, around 89% seen once. Sequencing was performed on peripheral blood. Receptor source: a man in his thirties or forties with acute or convalescent COVID-19.

The rearrangement links TRBV27 to TRBJ2-1; D call uncertain. CDR1 MNHEY and CDR2 SMNVEV come from the germline V gene (reference sequence). V was cut by 3 bases and J by 0 bases, with 9 bases left in between. This CDR3 is 15 amino acids long. CDR3 loop: CASSFGWSSYNEQFF. The CDR3 DNA reads TGTGCCAGCAGTTTCGGGTGGAGCTCCTACAATGAGCAGTTCTTC.

V and J are TRBV28 and TRBJ1-2, with TRBD1 identical over 9 bases. V lost 2 bases to trimming and J lost 8 bases; unmatched junction nucleotides: 18. The CDR3 has 18 residues. Per germline, CDR1 MDHEN and CDR2 SYDVKM. CDR3 sequence: CASSLAGPPLVGTGGYTF. In nucleotides, the CDR3 is TGTGCCAGCAGTTTAGCCGGGCCCCCTCTTGTGGGGACAGGGGGCTACACCTTC.

The rearrangement links TRBV6-5 to TRBJ2-7; D might be TRBD2 (5 bases). Germline loops: CDR1 MNHEY, CDR2 SVGAGI. CDR3 size: 16 residues. The V end was cut by 2 bases, the J end by 3 bases, with 17 bases between. CDR3 in DNA: TGTGCCAGCAGTTACACGAGGGCGCACTCTGGCTACGAGCAGTACTTC. This encodes CASSYTRAHSGYEQYF.

In this sample, this clone turned up once. The chain joins TRBV5-1 to TRBJ2-3; TRBD2 matches at 7 bases. CDR1 and CDR2 (germline): SGHRS, YFSETQ. V lost 4 bases to trimming and J lost 1 base; unmatched junction nucleotides: 0. The CDR3 covers 13 residues. In DNA form, the CDR3 reads TGCGCCAGCAGCGGGGGGGGCACAGATACGCAGTATTTT. This sequence encodes CASSGGGTDTQYF. The full variable domain, its missing parts supplied by reference TRBV5-1 and TRBJ2-3, is KAGVTQTPRYLIKTRGQQVTLSCSPISGHRSVSWYQQTPGQGLQFLFEYFSETQRNKGNFPGRFSGRQFSNSRSEMNVSTLELGDSALYLCASSGGGTDTQYFGPGTRLTVL.

This clone was recorded once. The V gene is TRBV7-9, the J gene TRBJ1-2; 7 bases match TRBD1. The germline CDR1 and CDR2 sequences are SEHNR and FQNEAQ (reference sequence). V lost 0 bases to trimming and J lost 3 bases; unmatched junction nucleotides: 4. The CDR3 spans 15 residues. CDR3 DNA: TGTGCCAGCAGCTTAGCGGGACAGATTTACTATGGCTACACCTTC. This sequence encodes CASSLAGQIYYGYTF.

The CDR3 loop reads CASMRRSYNSPLHF. CDR3 coding DNA: TGTGCCAGTATGCGGCGCTCCTATAATTCACCCCTCCACTTT. V and J are TRBV19 and TRBJ1-6; no firm D call. This CDR3 comprises 14 residues. Trimming took 7 bases from V and 0 from J, leaving 7 bases between them. Germline assignment: CDR1 LNHDA and CDR2 SQIVND (reference sequence).

This rearrangement joins TRBV3-1 (or the pseudogene TRBV3-2) to TRBJ1-4; D not certain. The CDR3 loop spans 14 amino acids. The germline V gene has CDR1 LGHDT and CDR2 YNNKEL (reference sequence). Trimming left V 1 base short and J 4 bases short, with 7 bases between. The CDR3 loop is CASSQGVYNEKLFF. In DNA form, the CDR3 reads TGTGCCAGCAGCCAAGGAGTTTATAATGAAAAACTGTTTTTT.

This clone was counted only a few times. The chain couples TRBV2 to TRBJ2-7; 10 bases are shared with TRBD2. CDR1 and CDR2 (germline): SNHLY, FYNNEI. J lost 7 bases, V lost 7 bases, and 7 bases had no gene match. CDR3 length: 13 amino acids. The CDR3: CASNLAGVGEQYF. The CDR3 DNA is TGTGCCAGCAACCTAGCGGGAGTGGGGGAGCAGTACTTC.

The gene calls are TRBV28 and TRBJ1-1; tentatively, D is TRBD1 (5 bases). Germline assignment: CDR1 MDHEN and CDR2 SYDVKM. Trimming cost V 1 base and J 8 bases, with 11 bases left between them. The length of the CDR3 is 13 residues. In DNA form, the CDR3 reads TGTGCCAGCAGTTTATATGGGTGGACAGAAGCTTTCTTT. This sequence encodes CASSLYGWTEAFF.

CDR3 in DNA: TGTGCCAGTAGTACGCCGGGACATTCGAACACTGAAGCTTTCTTT. Protein product: CASSTPGHSNTEAFF. The V and J genes are TRBV19 and TRBJ1-1; the D gene is possibly TRBD1 (6 bases). Germline V gene sequence: CDR1 LNHDA, CDR2 SQIVND (reference sequence). This CDR3 has 15 amino acids. V was cut by 4 bases and J by 1 base, with 13 bases left in between. The full variable domain, with the rest looked up from reference TRBV19 and TRBJ1-1, is DGGITQSPKYLFRKEGQNVTLSCEQNLNHDAMYWYRQDPGQGLRLIYYSQIVNDFQKGDIAEGYSVSREKKESFPLTVTSAQKNPTAFYLCASSTPGHSNTEAFFGQGTRLTVV.

The J gene is TRBJ1-1, the V gene TRBV19, with 9 bases lining up with TRBD1. The germline CDR1 and CDR2 sequences are LNHDA and SQIVND (reference sequence). CDR3 length: 19 residues. V lost 3 bases to trimming and J lost 3 bases; unmatched junction nucleotides: 17. Here the CDR3 DNA reads TGTGCCAGTAGTATCCCTCCCTTTTTACAGGACAGGGGAGACACTGAAGCTTTCTTT. It specifies CASSIPPFLQDRGDTEAFF.

The V gene is TRBV2, the J gene TRBJ1-5; no reliable D call. The CDR3 covers 13 residues. Germline V gene data show CDR1 as SNHLY and CDR2 as FYNNEI. V lost 8 bases to trimming and J lost 5 bases, with 13 bases between them. The CDR3 nucleotides are TGTGCCAGCTTTCAGGATCCACATCAGCCCCAGCATTTT. This encodes CASFQDPHQPQHF.

This CDR3 reads CASSSTGGYYEQYF. Written as DNA, the CDR3 is TGTGCCAGCAGTTCTACAGGGGGCTACTACGAGCAGTACTTC. The chain employs TRBV27 and TRBJ2-7, with TRBD1 identical over 9 bases. Trimming cost V 4 bases and J 3 bases; bases outside gene matches: 4. Germline V CDR1 and CDR2: MNHEY, SMNVEV (reference sequence). This CDR3 has 14 amino acids.

CDR3 sequence: CATSDQRWGAEAFF. The CDR3 nucleotides are TGTGCCACCAGTGACCAAAGGTGGGGGGCTGAAGCTTTCTTT. The chain joins TRBV24-1 to TRBJ1-1, with D perhaps TRBD1 (5 bases). The length of the CDR3 is 14 residues. V was clipped by 4 bases and J by 6 bases, with 14 bases between them. Per germline, CDR1 KGHDR and CDR2 SFDVKD.

The gene calls are TRBV5-1 and TRBJ1-1; the D is unclear. Trimming shortened V by 1 base and J by 2 bases, and 18 bases separated the two germline ends. The CDR3 is 17 residues long. Germline-derived CDR1 and CDR2 are SGHRS and YFSETQ. The CDR3 protein is CASSLSVGEGGNTEAFF. Here the CDR3 DNA reads TGCGCCAGCAGCTTGTCTGTCGGGGAGGGTGGAAACACTGAAGCTTTCTTT.

The chain recombines TRBV28 with TRBJ1-3; possible D gene TRBD1, 6 bases. The V gene's germline CDR1 is MDHEN and CDR2 SYDVKM. V gave up 7 bases and J gave up 4 bases, with 17 bases separating them. The CDR3 consists of 15 residues. CDR3 in DNA: TGTGCCAGCAAGGGGGACGACAGGCGGGGAAACACCATATATTTT. It yields the protein CASKGDDRRGNTIYF.

The chain couples TRBV12-3 or TRBV12-4 to TRBJ2-7, with 10 bases identical to TRBD2. The CDR3 is 13 residues long. The trim removed 6 bases at V and 9 bases at J, leaving 8 bases unmatched. CDR3 in amino acids: CASSPVTSGAQYF. CDR3 bases: TGTGCCAGCAGCCCTGTTACTAGCGGGGCGCAGTACTTC.

The chain recombines TRBV5-1 with TRBJ2-1, with D perhaps TRBD2 (7 bases). Germline CDR1 reads SGHRS; CDR2 reads YFSETQ. Trimming pared 4 bases from V and 0 bases from J, leaving 17 bases between. CDR3 size: 17 residues. The CDR3 loop reads CASSHLGGPSSYNEQFF. DNA for the CDR3: TGCGCCAGCAGCCATCTCGGGGGGCCAAGCTCCTACAATGAGCAGTTCTTC.

The chain is built from TRBV3-1 (or the pseudogene TRBV3-2) and TRBJ1-2; D call uncertain. The germline V gene encodes CDR1 LGHDT and CDR2 YNNKEL (reference sequence). The CDR3 runs 13 residues. V was pared by 5 bases and J by 1 base, with 8 bases between. The CDR3 protein is CASSSDINYGYTF. In DNA, the CDR3 is TGTGCCAGCAGCTCCGACATTAACTATGGCTACACCTTC.

The rearrangement uses TRBV27 and TRBJ1-1; D uncertain. The V gene lost 6 bases and the J gene lost 0 bases, with 14 bases spanning the gap. In germline, CDR1 is MNHEY, CDR2 SMNVEV (reference sequence). The CDR3 extends over 15 amino acids. The CDR3 DNA is TGTGCCAGCAGGCGTTCGGAGGTCATGAACACTGAAGCTTTCTTT. The encoded protein is CASRRSEVMNTEAFF.

The chain links TRBV18 to TRBJ1-2; 8 bases match TRBD1. CDR3 size: 16 residues. J gave up 4 bases and V 3 bases, and 10 bases lay outside the gene matches. CDR1 is KGHSH and CDR2 is LQKENI in the germline V gene. CDR3 coding DNA: TGTGCCAGCTCACCGACCGATTCCGGACAGGGCTATGGCTACACCTTC. This codes for CASSPTDSGQGYGYTF.

This sequence joins TRBV3-1 (or the pseudogene TRBV3-2) and TRBJ2-3, with D tentatively TRBD1 (6 bases). V gave up 5 bases and J gave up 0 bases, with 18 bases separating them. The V gene's germline CDR1 is LGHDT and CDR2 YNNKEL (reference sequence). This CDR3 has 17 amino acids. CDR3 bases: TGTGCCAGCAGCAGGGGGTTGCTCCGCCCTAGCACAGATACGCAGTATTTT. It translates to CASSRGLLRPSTDTQYF.

This clone was found once. CDR3 region: CASRPQGRIEKLFF. CDR3 DNA sequence: TGTGCCAGCAGGCCACAGGGACGGATAGAAAAACTGTTTTTT. The rearrangement joins TRBV9 to TRBJ1-4; D is possibly TRBD1 (6 bases). The V end was cut by 5 bases, the J end by 8 bases, with 16 bases between. The length of the CDR3 is 14 residues. Germline CDR1 and CDR2: SGDLS and YYNGEE.

The rearrangement links TRBV6-5 to TRBJ1-6; unclear D gene. The CDR3 has 14 amino acids. The V and J ends lost 7 bases and 7 bases respectively, with 14 bases between them. From germline, CDR1 is MNHEY and CDR2 SVGAGI. The chain's CDR3 is CASMAQYLNSPLHF. The CDR3 DNA follows: TGTGCCAGCATGGCACAGTACCTAAATTCACCCCTCCACTTT.

The rearrangement joins TRBV13 to TRBJ2-1; 7 positions match TRBD1. The germline CDR1 and CDR2 sequences are PRHDT and FYEKMQ (reference sequence). The CDR3 loop spans 16 amino acids. V trimming: 5 bases; J trimming: 4 bases; junction bases outside the gene matches: 11. CDR3 protein: CASSAPGTENYNEQFF. The DNA for the CDR3 is TGTGCCAGCAGCGCCCCCGGGACAGAAAATTACAATGAGCAGTTCTTC.